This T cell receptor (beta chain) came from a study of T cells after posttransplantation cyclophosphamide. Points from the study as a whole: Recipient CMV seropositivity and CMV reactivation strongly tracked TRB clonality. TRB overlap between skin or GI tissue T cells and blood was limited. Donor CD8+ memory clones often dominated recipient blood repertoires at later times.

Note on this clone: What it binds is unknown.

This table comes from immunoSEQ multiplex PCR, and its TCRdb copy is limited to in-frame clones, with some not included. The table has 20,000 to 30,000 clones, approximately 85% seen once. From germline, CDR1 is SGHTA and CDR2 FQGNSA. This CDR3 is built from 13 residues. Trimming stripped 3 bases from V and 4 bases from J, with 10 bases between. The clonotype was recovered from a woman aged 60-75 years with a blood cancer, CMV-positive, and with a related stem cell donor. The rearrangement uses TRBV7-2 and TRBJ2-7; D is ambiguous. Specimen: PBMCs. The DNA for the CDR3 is TGTGCCAGCAGCTTTACGAGTAATTACGAGCAGTACTTC. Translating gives CASSFTSNYEQYF.